This passage covers 30 T cell receptor beta chains from one sample sequenced in a study of PD-L1 blockade in urothelial cancer (dated by TCRdb to the late 2010s). The label giving this sample's time point can be read as: peripheral blood 6 weeks after treatment start. To prepare the library, the immunoSEQ multiplex PCR assay was applied. The clones in this table, taken by TCRdb from immuneACCESS, are in-frame only. Not every clone is retained; where verified, under half of the shortfall comes from an unresolved V gene, and the cause of the rest is unknown. This sample gives about 91,000 clones in total; approximately 87% of them show up just once. Clones ranked in the top ten supply around 8% of the sample. The sequencing here drew on PBMCs, taken around atezolizumab (anti-PD-L1) treatment. Source of these receptors: a man aged 65 to 85 with urothelial cancer.

The chain links TRBV6-5 to TRBJ1-1; maybe TRBD1 (5 bases). Germline-derived CDR1 and CDR2 are MNHEY and SVGAGI. Trimming removed 2 bases at V and 3 bases at J, with 13 bases between. The CDR3 is made up of 15 amino acids. CDR3 amino acids: CASSYTPWGDTEAFF. In DNA, the CDR3 is TGTGCCAGCAGTTACACCCCCTGGGGGGACACTGAAGCTTTCTTT.

The rearrangement links TRBV5-4 to TRBJ2-7; D is uncertain. In germline, CDR1 is SGHNT, CDR2 YYREEE (reference sequence). V was shortened by 3 bases and J by 2 bases, with 9 bases between the two germline ends. This CDR3 contains 13 residues. CDR3 coding DNA: TGTGCCAGCAGCTCCCAGGAAACCTACGAGCAGTACTTC. It codes for CASSSQETYEQYF.

V gene TRBV7-2 combines with J gene TRBJ1-5; weak D call: TRBD1 (5 bases). V lost 0 bases and J 1 base, leaving 10 bases between the germline ends. From germline, CDR1 is SGHTA and CDR2 FQGNSA. The CDR3 covers 16 residues. CDR3: CASSLAGGGSNQPQHF. CDR3 in DNA: TGTGCCAGCAGCTTAGCTGGGGGAGGGAGCAATCAGCCCCAGCATTTT. Using reference TRBV7-2 and TRBJ1-5 for the parts outside the CDR3, the full variable domain is GAGVSQSPSNKVTEKGKDVELRCDPISGHTALYWYRQSLGQGLEFLIYFQGNSAPDKSGLPSDRFSAERTGGSVSTLTIQRTQQEDSAVYLCASSLAGGGSNQPQHFGDGTRLSIL.

The V and J genes are TRBV7-9 and TRBJ2-1; 7 positions match TRBD2. There are 14 residues in the CDR3. The germline CDR1 and CDR2 sequences are SEHNR and FQNEAQ (reference sequence). The V segment lost 1 base and the J segment 14 bases; nucleotides outside the gene matches: 11. The CDR3 DNA follows: TGTGCCAGCAGCTTAGTTATAGGGAGCGGGATAGAGTTCTTC. Translation: CASSLVIGSGIEFF.

This sequence joins TRBV7-2 and TRBJ2-7, with 11 positions matching TRBD2. The V gene's germline CDR1 is SGHTA and CDR2 FQGNSA. The V and J ends lost 5 bases and 4 bases, in that order; junction bases with no gene match: 4. The CDR3 has 14 residues. This CDR3 reads CASSPGLAAYEQYF. The CDR3 DNA sequence: TGTGCCAGCAGCCCGGGACTAGCGGCTTACGAGCAGTACTTC.

This clone was observed a single time. The chain uses TRBV2 and TRBJ2-3; 12 bases are a match to TRBD2. Losses at the gene ends were 6 bases for V and 4 bases for J; bases not matched to a gene: 8. Germline V gene lookup returns CDR1 SNHLY and CDR2 FYNNEI. This CDR3 is built from 16 residues. CDR3 amino acids: CASRVSSGGASDTQYF. In nucleotides, the CDR3 is TGTGCCAGCAGGGTTTCTAGCGGGGGGGCCTCAGATACGCAGTATTTT. The full variable domain, rest sourced from reference TRBV2 and TRBJ2-3, is EPEVTQTPSHQVTQMGQEVILRCVPISNHLYFYWYRQILGQKVEFLVSFYNNEISEKSEIFDDQFSVERPDGSNFTLKIRSTKLEDSAMYFCASRVSSGGASDTQYFGPGTRLTVL.

This clone was seen only a few times. This chain uses TRBV4-1 with TRBJ1-4, with 7 nucleotides matching TRBD1. With 3 bases clipped from V and 8 bases from J, the junction kept 6 bases outside the gene matches. CDR3 length equals 14 residues. Germline assignment: CDR1 MGHRA and CDR2 YSYEKL. The CDR3 sequence is CASSHGTGDEKLFF. The CDR3 DNA sequence: TGCGCCAGCAGCCATGGCACAGGGGACGAAAAACTGTTTTTT.

V gene TRBV5-6 combines with J gene TRBJ1-1; maybe TRBD1 (5 bases). The V gene lost 2 bases and the J gene lost 1 base, with 9 bases spanning the gap. Germline CDR1 reads SGHDT; CDR2 reads YYEEEE. The CDR3 sequence is 14 residues long. The CDR3 reads CASSFRDPNTEAFF. CDR3 nucleotide sequence: TGTGCCAGCAGCTTCAGGGATCCGAACACTGAAGCTTTCTTT.

This chain joins TRBV9 and TRBJ2-3; 9 positions match TRBD2. Germline-derived CDR1 and CDR2 are SGDLS and YYNGEE. With V trimmed by 6 bases and J by 2 bases, 19 bases remained unmatched. The CDR3 runs to 19 residues. The CDR3, as DNA: TGTGCCAGCACCGTGGGGCCAGAATCTAGCGGGGAATCCACAGATACGCAGTATTTT. The encoded protein is CASTVGPESSGESTDTQYF.

Written as DNA, the CDR3 is TGTGCCAGCAGCCCCTCGGCGGGGACTTTCTATGGCTACACCTTC. Protein: CASSPSAGTFYGYTF. The rearrangement links TRBV27 to TRBJ1-2; perhaps TRBD1 as D (5 bases). CDR3 size: 15 residues. CDR1 MNHEY and CDR2 SMNVEV come from the germline V gene (reference sequence). The germline V and J ends were trimmed by 6 bases and 4 bases, with 18 bases remaining between them.

J is TRBJ2-1 and V is TRBV5-8; D unresolved. CDR1 is SGHTS, CDR2 YDEGEE, per germline. Between the trimmed V and J ends, which lost 4 bases and 4 bases, there was a span of 12 bases. This CDR3 region has 14 residues. The CDR3 loop is CASSRGYLYNEQFF. Written as DNA, the CDR3 is TGTGCCAGCAGCCGCGGCTACTTGTACAATGAGCAGTTCTTC.

The chain employs TRBV7-9 and TRBJ2-1, with 9 bases identical to TRBD2. Trimming cost V 1 base and J 7 bases; bases outside gene matches: 8. Per the germline V gene, CDR1 is SEHNR and CDR2 is FQNEAQ (reference sequence). The CDR3 has 16 amino acids. The CDR3 is CASSLGPAGGINEQFF. The CDR3 DNA is TGTGCCAGCAGCTTAGGTCCAGCGGGGGGCATTAATGAGCAGTTCTTC.

This clone appeared once. This chain joins TRBV19 and TRBJ2-1; 8 bases fit TRBD2. Germline lookup yields CDR1 LNHDA and CDR2 SQIVND (reference sequence). V was pared by 2 bases and J by 5 bases, with 5 bases of the junction left unmatched. This CDR3 has 15 residues. The CDR3 DNA reads as TGTGCCAGTAGTATAATCGTGACTAGCGACAATGAGCAGTTCTTC. This encodes CASSIIVTSDNEQFF.

The gene calls are TRBV5-1 and TRBJ2-5; 14 positions match TRBD2. Germline values: CDR1 SGHRS, CDR2 YFSETQ. V shed 3 bases and J 4 bases; nucleotides not matched to a gene: 2. The CDR3 is 15 amino acids. CDR3 loop: CASSSGTSGGETQYF. In DNA form, the CDR3 reads TGCGCCAGCAGCTCGGGGACTAGCGGGGGAGAGACCCAGTACTTC.

This clone was counted only a few times. V usage is TRBV27 and J usage is TRBJ1-6, with D uncertain. V was cut by 4 bases and J by 5 bases, with 9 bases left in between. The CDR3 covers 14 residues. The germline CDR1 and CDR2 sequences are MNHEY and SMNVEV (reference sequence). The CDR3 protein is CASSSETNNSPLHF. As DNA, the CDR3 is TGTGCCAGCAGTTCCGAGACAAATAATTCACCCCTCCACTTT.

V is TRBV11-3 and J is TRBJ2-3; 11 nucleotides agree with TRBD2. Germline V gives CDR1 SGHNT, CDR2 YENEEA. This CDR3 has 17 residues. J gave up 4 bases and V 4 bases, and 10 bases lay outside the gene matches. Here the CDR3 reads CASSSTSGRLTADTQYF. In DNA, the CDR3 is TGTGCCAGCAGCTCCACTAGCGGGAGATTAACTGCAGATACGCAGTATTTT.

J is TRBJ1-3 and V is TRBV2; D remains ambiguous. Between the trimmed V and J ends, which lost 5 bases and 3 bases, there was a span of 8 bases. Looked up from germline, CDR1 is SNHLY and CDR2 is FYNNEI. This CDR3 is built from 13 residues. For the CDR3, the DNA is TGTGCCAGCAGTATTACAGTTGGAAACACCATATATTTT. Encoded protein: CASSITVGNTIYF.

The genes are TRBV7-8 and TRBJ1-3; D is uncertain. The germline gives CDR1 SGHVS, CDR2 FQNEAQ. With 5 bases removed from V and 0 bases from J, the gap between germline ends came to 11 bases. This CDR3 comprises 15 residues. CDR3 region: CASSPSSVSGNTIYF. CDR3 DNA sequence: TGTGCCAGCAGCCCGAGCTCGGTCTCTGGAAACACCATATATTTT. Filled out from reference TRBV7-8 and TRBJ1-3, the complete variable domain reads GAGVSQSPRYKVAKRGQDVALRCDPISGHVSLFWYQQALGQGPEFLTYFQNEAQLDKSGLPSDRFFAERPEGSVSTLKIQRTQQEDSAVYLCASSPSSVSGNTIYFGEGSWLTVV.

This chain connects TRBV11-2 to TRBJ2-3, with 12 bases matching TRBD2. The germline V gene has CDR1 SGHAT and CDR2 FQNNGV. The V segment lost 5 bases and the J segment 0 bases; nucleotides outside the gene matches: 3. CDR3 length equals 16 residues. The CDR3 region is CASSLAGGVSTDTQYF. The CDR3 DNA reads TGTGCCAGCAGCCTAGCGGGAGGGGTAAGCACAGATACGCAGTATTTT.

This clone was picked up one time. V and J are TRBV5-1 and TRBJ2-1, with 10 nucleotides matching TRBD1. V shed 4 bases and J 5 bases; nucleotides not matched to a gene: 6. The CDR3 loop spans 15 amino acids. The germline V gene has CDR1 SGHRS and CDR2 YFSETQ. The CDR3 region is CASSPRQGADNEQFF. The DNA for the CDR3 is TGCGCCAGCAGCCCCAGACAGGGGGCCGACAATGAGCAGTTCTTC.

The chain links TRBV10-3 to TRBJ1-1; TRBD1 aligns across 8 bases. Germline lookup yields CDR1 ENHRY and CDR2 SYGVKD. This CDR3 comprises 14 residues. Trimming removed 5 bases from V and 5 bases from J; junction bases left unmatched: 7. CDR3 loop: CAISRTGKSTEAFF. CDR3 DNA sequence: TGTGCCATCAGTCGGACAGGGAAGTCGACTGAAGCTTTCTTT.

The J gene is TRBJ2-2, the V gene TRBV27; TRBD2 aligns across 7 bases. This CDR3 has 16 amino acids. Per the germline V gene, CDR1 is MNHEY and CDR2 is SMNVEV (reference sequence). V was clipped by 5 bases and J by 7 bases; unmatched bases: 13. The CDR3 protein is CASSPSGRGRGGELFF. As DNA, the CDR3 is TGTGCCAGCAGTCCTTCGGGGAGGGGCCGGGGCGGGGAGCTGTTTTTT.

This chain joins TRBV19 and TRBJ2-1; the D gene is possibly TRBD1 (7 bases). The CDR3 runs 13 residues. The V gene's germline CDR1 is LNHDA and CDR2 SQIVND (reference sequence). Trimming took 4 bases from V and 10 from J, leaving 14 bases between them. Here the CDR3 reads CASSSTGAGEQFF. The CDR3 DNA sequence: TGTGCCAGTAGTAGCACAGGGGCGGGGGAGCAGTTCTTC.

The chain couples TRBV2 to TRBJ2-2; tentatively, D is TRBD2 (6 bases). The V end was cut by 6 bases, the J end by 1 base, with 9 bases between. Germline V lookup: CDR1 SNHLY, CDR2 FYNNEI. This CDR3 contains 14 residues. The CDR3 region is CASRLEGNTGELFF. CDR3 bases: TGTGCCAGCAGGCTGGAGGGGAACACCGGGGAGCTGTTTTTT. Variable domain in full (rest from reference TRBV2 and TRBJ2-2): EPEVTQTPSHQVTQMGQEVILRCVPISNHLYFYWYRQILGQKVEFLVSFYNNEISEKSEIFDDQFSVERPDGSNFTLKIRSTKLEDSAMYFCASRLEGNTGELFFGEGSRLTVL.

This sequence joins TRBV5-6 and TRBJ1-2, with TRBD1 identical over 10 bases. The CDR3 covers 15 residues. V lost 4 bases and J lost 0; bases outside the gene matches: 3. CDR1 SGHDT and CDR2 YYEEEE come from the germline V gene. In nucleotides, the CDR3 is TGTGCCAGCAGCCCTGGGACAGGGGCTAACTATGGCTACACCTTC. Protein: CASSPGTGANYGYTF.

The chain links TRBV12-5 to TRBJ2-7; tentative D call: TRBD2 (5 bases). Germline CDR1 LGHNT, CDR2 FRNRAP. V was clipped by 5 bases and J by 0 bases, with 11 bases between them. CDR3 length: 14 amino acids. The CDR3 region is CASGKGDFSYEQYF. The CDR3 region has the DNA TGTGCTAGTGGTAAGGGAGATTTCTCCTACGAGCAGTACTTC.

This chain uses TRBV6-1 with TRBJ2-3; 7 nucleotides line up with TRBD1. Germline CDR1 reads MNHNS; CDR2 reads SASEGT. V was clipped by 4 bases and J by 6 bases; unmatched bases: 13. The CDR3 is 16 amino acids. The DNA of the CDR3 is TGTGCCAGCAGTGTTGAGGGGGCAGATCAATCCGATACGCAGTATTTT. It codes for CASSVEGADQSDTQYF.

This clone was picked up a small number of times. The rearrangement joins TRBV7-3 to TRBJ1-1; TRBD1 matches 7 bases. The ends lost 5 bases at V and 3 bases at J; junction bases unmatched: 6. Germline CDR1 is SGHTA and CDR2 is FQGTGA. The CDR3 sequence is 14 residues long. The CDR3 DNA reads as TGTGCCAGCAGCCCGGACAGGTTTTACACTGAAGCTTTCTTT. This codes for CASSPDRFYTEAFF.

The V call is TRBV5-4, the J call TRBJ1-6; D might be TRBD1 (6 bases). Germline assignment: CDR1 SGHNT and CDR2 YYREEE (reference sequence). The V gene lost 3 bases and the J gene lost 8 bases, with 12 bases spanning the gap. This CDR3 has 14 residues. The CDR3 loop reads CASSSGRQDSPLHF. The CDR3 DNA follows: TGTGCCAGCAGCTCTGGACGACAGGATTCACCCCTCCACTTT.

The rearrangement links TRBV11-3 to TRBJ2-1, with TRBD2 matching over 11 bases. The CDR3 is 16 amino acids. Germline assignment: CDR1 SGHNT and CDR2 YENEEA. The junction had 13 bases not matched to a gene; V was cut back by 5 bases and J by 10 bases. CDR3 sequence: CASSPNSGRAFIEQFF. CDR3 coding DNA: TGTGCCAGCAGCCCAAATAGCGGGAGGGCCTTCATAGAGCAGTTCTTC.